This TCR beta chain came from a study of cytomegalovirus exposure and HLA in healthy donors (dated 2017 in TCRdb). Background for the entire study: The 500 to 800 repertoires of the first cohort and the roughly 110 validation repertoires were produced on the same platform, according to a later analysis. In addition to the first cohort of 666 subjects, a separate validation cohort of 130 or so different subjects was used. The study combined high-throughput TCR immunosequencing, statistical association of individual TCRs with disease status, and machine learning to predict cytomegalovirus infection status. The aim of the study was to test whether cataloging public T cell receptors could identify signatures of past pathogen exposure.

Library preparation was by the immunoSEQ multiplex PCR assay. The authors processed their data as follows. A statistical classification framework was built to diagnose cytomegalovirus status from the catalog of TCR beta chain sequences. Here the immuneACCESS table is served through TCRdb, limited to in-frame sequences with V and J called. Missing clones are a known gap in these copies; in checked studies unresolved V genes cover under half, and the rest lacks a known reason. Clone size and V and J calls were adopted from that table, with D and trimming inferred from the DNA. This sample lists 150,000 to 200,000 clones; around nine tenths were detected once. The ten most abundant clones make up about 1.5% of the sample. Turning to this clone: Its specific antigen is unknown. No qualities accompany the bases; no much larger clone lies one base away.

For CDR1 and CDR2, the germline V gene (reference sequence) lists LNHNV and YYDKDF. V is pared back by 0 bases and J by 4 bases, with 15 bases lying between the germline termini. There are 16 amino acids in the CDR3, from cysteine to phenylalanine inclusive. The read is trimmed to its CDR3 DNA, 48 bases read in frame from base 1. Summary of the overall study and its limitations: Most TCR sequences were seen in very few donors, while some public TCRs were found in many individuals. A total of 164 TCR beta chains were listed by the study as associated with cytomegalovirus. In both the original and validation cohorts, the classifier was reported to diagnose cytomegalovirus status with high specificity and sensitivity. The validation cohort had no HLA typing available for a later analysis, so co-occurrence within that cohort was assessed over all 130 or so repertoires. It was suggested by the authors that the approach could potentially be generalized to other disease states and immunological phenotypes. Subsequent analysis determined that TCRs grouped into clusters in the first cohort also showed a tendency toward co-occurrence across the roughly 110 validation repertoires, and 85% to 95% of cluster scores exceeded 0. In vitro tests confirmed that three of the cytomegalovirus-associated TCR beta chains recognize cytomegalovirus antigens.

Separate from the roughly 650-subject first cohort, the validation cohort of over 90 subjects was the group to which the donors belonged. Sequencing was done on a sample of PBMCs. This clonotype was sampled from a woman in her twenties or thirties in good health and CMV-seronegative. The chain uses TRBV15 and TRBJ1-2; no D gene call is confident. The CDR3 protein is CATSRERVATPYGYTF. The sequenced DNA is TGTGCCACCAGCAGAGAGAGGGTGGCCACCCCCTATGGCTACACCTTC.